The clone carrying this TCR beta chain is categorized as medium-sized. The antigen remains unidentified. From around 500 ng total RNA, TCR beta cDNA was generated with a primer in the constant region. It was through three nested multiplex PCR rounds of slightly modified ARM-PCR that TCR beta libraries arose. For approximately 9 cycles apiece, the opening two PCR rounds ran with TRBV1-TRBV30 forward primers and a C-beta reverse primer. From the multiplex PCR reads, TCRdb called clonotypes with MiXCR, one entry per CDR3 protein. The sample consists of approximately 54,000 distinct CDR3 sequences, 70% to 80% of them appearing once. The source material, 20-30 mg of unsorted bulk tissue, was used to co-extract RNA and DNA. Tumor samples were assessed, and every one had over 90% viable tumor cells. Germline CDR1 SQVTM, CDR2 ANQGSEA. This CDR3 is built from 14 residues. Deletions cut 7 bases from V and 7 bases from J, with 22 bases between.

This sample was included in a study of tumor-infiltrating lymphocytes in primary liver carcinoma. Study summary: Samples yielded about 3.5 to 7.5 million productive TCRbeta reads, similar across tissue types.

Study-level points and caveats: Blood trailed tumors significantly in top-250-clone fraction (p = 0.039). Tumor region pairs showed greater overlap than either tumor-adjacent or tumor-blood pairs did.

Material for sequencing was liver tumor tissue from sampling region 2. Subset denoted: tumor region T2, inferior pole. This sequence originates from a man aged 40-49 years with primary liver carcinoma and hepatitis B virus infection. The gene calls are TRBV29-1 and TRBJ1-1; no firm D call. The CDR3 DNA sequence: TGCAGCGCCCAGAAGCTGACCCGGGAGGGTGAAGCTTTCTTT. This codes for CSAQKLTREGEAFF.